The table lists the clone carrying this T cell receptor (beta chain) with many counts. The record originates from a study of T cells in Graves' hyperthyroidism and ophthalmopathy. Amplification yielded TCR beta CDR3 regions, with RNA transcripts as the source. During a first-round RT-PCR of the TCR CDR3, the HTBI primer set was used. TCRdb passed the multiplex PCR reads through MiXCR, listing each CDR3 protein once. The table includes more than 300,000 distinct CDR3 sequences, about a sixth detected once. Blood sampling occurred at first hyperthyroidism diagnosis, ahead of any ophthalmopathy symptoms. V lost 1 base and J lost 10, with 5 bases in between. The CDR3 spans 12 residues.

The specimen sequenced was blood. The genes are TRBV12-3 or TRBV12-4 and TRBJ1-6; D unclear. The clonotype comes from a woman aged 25-40 years with Graves' hyperthyroidism that later progressed to Graves' ophthalmopathy. The CDR3 loop is CASSLGASPLHF. As DNA, the CDR3 is TGTGCCAGCAGTTTAGGGGCCTCACCCCTCCACTTT.